The T cell receptor (beta chain) under discussion was sequenced for a study of OX40 agonist ivuxolimab in advanced cancers. Study-level information: Intravenous ivuxolimab at 0.01 to 10 mg/kg was given to patients every 2 weeks.

The table came from immunoSEQ multiplex PCR; TCRdb's copy has only in-frame clones and leaves some out. The data show fewer than 70,000 clones, with about 89% seen just once and roughly 2% held by the top ten. Germline assignment: CDR1 MDHEN and CDR2 SYDVKM. CDR3 length: 11 residues. Trimming removed 8 bases from V and 12 bases from J, with 14 bases in between. This receptor was obtained from an adult with an advanced solid tumor such as melanoma, head and neck, liver or kidney cancer. The J gene is TRBJ2-1, the V gene TRBV28, with no clear D. The sample here was CD4+ or CD8+ T cells sorted from blood, taken in a trial of the OX40 agonist ivuxolimab. This CDR3 is CASQVPGRQFF. DNA for the CDR3: TGTGCCAGCCAAGTCCCGGGTAGGCAGTTCTTC.